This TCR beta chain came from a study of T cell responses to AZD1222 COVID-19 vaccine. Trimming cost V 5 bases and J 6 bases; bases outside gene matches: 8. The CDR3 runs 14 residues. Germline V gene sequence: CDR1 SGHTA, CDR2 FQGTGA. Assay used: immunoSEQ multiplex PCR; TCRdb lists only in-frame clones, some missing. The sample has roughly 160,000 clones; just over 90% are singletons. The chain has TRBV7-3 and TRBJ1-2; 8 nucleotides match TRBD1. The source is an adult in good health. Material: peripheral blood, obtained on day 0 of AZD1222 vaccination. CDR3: CASSRTGKGDGYTF. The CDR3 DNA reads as TGTGCCAGCAGCCGGACAGGGAAAGGGGATGGCTACACCTTC. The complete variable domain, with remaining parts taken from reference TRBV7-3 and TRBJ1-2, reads GAGVSQTPSNKVTEKGKYVELRCDPISGHTALYWYRQSLGQGPEFLIYFQGTGAADDSGLPNDRFFAVRPEGSVSTLKIQRTERGDSAVYLCASSRTGKGDGYTFGSGTRLTVV.